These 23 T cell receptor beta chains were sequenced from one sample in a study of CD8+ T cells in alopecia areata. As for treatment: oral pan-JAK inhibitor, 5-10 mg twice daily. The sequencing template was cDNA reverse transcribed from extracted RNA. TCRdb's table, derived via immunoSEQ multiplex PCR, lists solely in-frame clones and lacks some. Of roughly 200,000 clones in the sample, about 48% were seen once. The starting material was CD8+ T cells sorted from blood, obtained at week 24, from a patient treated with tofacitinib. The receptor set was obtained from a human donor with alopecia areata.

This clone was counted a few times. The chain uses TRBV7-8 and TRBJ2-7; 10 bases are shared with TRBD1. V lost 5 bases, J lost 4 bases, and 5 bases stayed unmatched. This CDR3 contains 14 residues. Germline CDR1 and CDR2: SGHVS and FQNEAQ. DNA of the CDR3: TGTGCCAGCAGCCCGAGACAGGGGGCTTACGAGCAGTACTTC. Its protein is CASSPRQGAYEQYF.

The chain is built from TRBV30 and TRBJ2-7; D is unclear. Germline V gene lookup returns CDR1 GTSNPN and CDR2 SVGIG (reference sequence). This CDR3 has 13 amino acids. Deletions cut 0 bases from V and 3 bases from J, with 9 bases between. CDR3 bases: TGTGCCTGGAGTGTTGTCGCCGGCTACGAGCAGTACTTC. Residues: CAWSVVAGYEQYF.

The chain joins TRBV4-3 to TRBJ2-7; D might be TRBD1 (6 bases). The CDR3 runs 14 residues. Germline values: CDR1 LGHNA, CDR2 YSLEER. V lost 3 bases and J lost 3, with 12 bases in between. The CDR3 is CASSQNRANYEQYF. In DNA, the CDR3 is TGCGCCAGCAGCCAGAACAGGGCGAACTACGAGCAGTACTTC.

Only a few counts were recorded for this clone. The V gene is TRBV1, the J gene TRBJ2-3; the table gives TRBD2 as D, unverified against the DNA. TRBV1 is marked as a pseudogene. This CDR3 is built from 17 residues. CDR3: CTSRRFRLAGGTDTQYF. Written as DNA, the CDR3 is TGCACCAGCAGGCGGTTCCGACTAGCGGGGGGCACAGATACGCAGTATTTT.

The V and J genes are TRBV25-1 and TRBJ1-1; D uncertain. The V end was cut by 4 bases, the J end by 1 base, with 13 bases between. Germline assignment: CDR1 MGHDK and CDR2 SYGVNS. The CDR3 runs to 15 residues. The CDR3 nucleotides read TGTGCCAGCAGTGCCTCCAGAGGCCCGAACACTGAAGCTTTCTTT. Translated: CASSASRGPNTEAFF. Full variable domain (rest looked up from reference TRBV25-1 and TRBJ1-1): EADIYQTPRYLVIGTGKKITLECSQTMGHDKMYWYQQDPGMELHLIHYSYGVNSTEKGDLSSESTVSRIRTEHFPLTLESARPSHTSQYLCASSASRGPNTEAFFGQGTRLTVV.

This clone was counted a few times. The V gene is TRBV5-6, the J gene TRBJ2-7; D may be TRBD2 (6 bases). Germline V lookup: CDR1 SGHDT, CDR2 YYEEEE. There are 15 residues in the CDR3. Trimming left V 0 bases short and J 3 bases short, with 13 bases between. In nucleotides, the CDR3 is TGTGCCAGCAGCTTGGGGGGCGGGGCCCTCTACGAGCAGTACTTC. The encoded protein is CASSLGGGALYEQYF. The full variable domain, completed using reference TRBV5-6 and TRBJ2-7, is DAGVTQSPTHLIKTRGQQVTLRCSPKSGHDTVSWYQQALGQGPQFIFQYYEEEERQRGNFPDRFSGHQFPNYSSELNVNALLLGDSALYLCASSLGGGALYEQYFGPGTRLTVT.

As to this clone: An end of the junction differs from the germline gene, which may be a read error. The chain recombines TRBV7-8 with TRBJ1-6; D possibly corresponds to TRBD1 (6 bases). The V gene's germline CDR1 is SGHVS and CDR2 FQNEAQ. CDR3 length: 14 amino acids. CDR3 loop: CASTLDGQNSPLHF. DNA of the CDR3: TGTGCCAGCACCTTAGATGGACAGAATTCACCCCTCCACTTT.

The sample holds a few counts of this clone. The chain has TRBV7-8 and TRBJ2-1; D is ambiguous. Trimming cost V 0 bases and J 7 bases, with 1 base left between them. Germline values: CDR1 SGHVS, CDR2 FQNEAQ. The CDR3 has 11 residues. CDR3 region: CASSLANEQFF. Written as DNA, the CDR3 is TGTGCCAGCAGCTTAGCAAATGAGCAGTTCTTC. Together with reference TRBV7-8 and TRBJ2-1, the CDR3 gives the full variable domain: GAGVSQSPRYKVAKRGQDVALRCDPISGHVSLFWYQQALGQGPEFLTYFQNEAQLDKSGLPSDRFFAERPEGSVSTLKIQRTQQEDSAVYLCASSLANEQFFGPGTRLTVL.

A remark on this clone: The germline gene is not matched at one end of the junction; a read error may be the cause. The CDR3 loop is CASSYSNTDTQYF. The CDR3 region has the DNA TGTGCCAGCAGTTACTCGAACACAGATACGCAGTATTTT. The chain uses TRBV6-4 and TRBJ2-3; D is undetermined. Germline CDR1 and CDR2: MRHNA and SNTAGT. There are 13 residues in the CDR3.

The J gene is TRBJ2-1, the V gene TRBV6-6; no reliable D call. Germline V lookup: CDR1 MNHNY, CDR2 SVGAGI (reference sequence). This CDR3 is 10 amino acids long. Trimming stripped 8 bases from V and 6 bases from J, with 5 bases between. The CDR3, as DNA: TGTGCCAGCGGTCCCAATGAGCAGTTCTTC. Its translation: CASGPNEQFF.

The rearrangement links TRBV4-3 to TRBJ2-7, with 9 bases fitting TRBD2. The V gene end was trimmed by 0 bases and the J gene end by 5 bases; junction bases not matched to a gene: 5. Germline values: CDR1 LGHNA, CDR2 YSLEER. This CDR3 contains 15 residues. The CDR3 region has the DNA TGCGCCAGCAGCCAAGAGACTAGCGGCCTTGACGAGCAGTACTTC. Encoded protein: CASSQETSGLDEQYF.

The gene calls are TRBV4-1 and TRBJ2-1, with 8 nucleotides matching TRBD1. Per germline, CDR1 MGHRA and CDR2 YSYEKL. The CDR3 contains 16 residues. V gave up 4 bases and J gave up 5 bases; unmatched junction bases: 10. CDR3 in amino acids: CASSPEPGGLNNEQFF. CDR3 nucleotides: TGCGCCAGCAGCCCAGAGCCAGGGGGCCTCAACAATGAGCAGTTCTTC.

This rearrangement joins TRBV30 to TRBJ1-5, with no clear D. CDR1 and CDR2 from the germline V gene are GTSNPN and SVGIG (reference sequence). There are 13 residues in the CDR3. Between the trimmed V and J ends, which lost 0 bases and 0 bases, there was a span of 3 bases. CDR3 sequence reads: CAWSVSSNQPQHF. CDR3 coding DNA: TGTGCCTGGAGTGTAAGTAGCAATCAGCCCCAGCATTTT.

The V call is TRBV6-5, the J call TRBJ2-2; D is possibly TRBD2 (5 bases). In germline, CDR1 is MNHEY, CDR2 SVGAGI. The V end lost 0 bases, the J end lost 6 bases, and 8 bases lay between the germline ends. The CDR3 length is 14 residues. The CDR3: CASSYSRTPGELFF. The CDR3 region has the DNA TGTGCCAGCAGTTACTCCAGGACTCCCGGGGAGCTGTTTTTT.

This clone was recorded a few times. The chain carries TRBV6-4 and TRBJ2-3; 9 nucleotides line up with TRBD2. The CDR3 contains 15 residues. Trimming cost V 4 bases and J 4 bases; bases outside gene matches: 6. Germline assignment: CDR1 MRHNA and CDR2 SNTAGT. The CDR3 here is CASSVKAGGADTQYF. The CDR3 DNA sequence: TGTGCCAGCAGTGTAAAAGCGGGGGGCGCAGATACGCAGTATTTT.

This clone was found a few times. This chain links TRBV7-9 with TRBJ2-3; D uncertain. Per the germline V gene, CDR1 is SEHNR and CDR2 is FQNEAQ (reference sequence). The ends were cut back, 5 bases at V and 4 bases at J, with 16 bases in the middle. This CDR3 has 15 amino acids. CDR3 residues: CASSPKGGPPDTQYF. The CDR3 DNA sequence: TGTGCCAGCAGCCCGAAGGGTGGCCCCCCAGATACGCAGTATTTT.

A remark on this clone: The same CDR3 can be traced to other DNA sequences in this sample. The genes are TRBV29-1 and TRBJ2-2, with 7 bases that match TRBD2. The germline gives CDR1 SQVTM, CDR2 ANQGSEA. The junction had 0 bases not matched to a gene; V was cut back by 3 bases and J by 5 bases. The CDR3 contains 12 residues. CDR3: CSVEGGTGELFF. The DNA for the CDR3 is TGCAGCGTTGAGGGAGGGACCGGGGAGCTGTTTTTT.

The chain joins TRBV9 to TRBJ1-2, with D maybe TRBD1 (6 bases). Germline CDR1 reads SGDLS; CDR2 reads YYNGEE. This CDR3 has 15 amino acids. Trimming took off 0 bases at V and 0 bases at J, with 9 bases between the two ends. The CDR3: CASSVVGHPNYGYTF. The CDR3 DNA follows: TGTGCCAGCAGCGTAGTGGGACACCCTAACTATGGCTACACCTTC.

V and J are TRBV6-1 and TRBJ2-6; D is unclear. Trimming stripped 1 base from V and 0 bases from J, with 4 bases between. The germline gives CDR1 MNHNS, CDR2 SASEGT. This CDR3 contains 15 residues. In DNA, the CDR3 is TGTGCCAGCAGTGAAGGGAGCTCTGGGGCCAACGTCCTGACTTTC. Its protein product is CASSEGSSGANVLTF.

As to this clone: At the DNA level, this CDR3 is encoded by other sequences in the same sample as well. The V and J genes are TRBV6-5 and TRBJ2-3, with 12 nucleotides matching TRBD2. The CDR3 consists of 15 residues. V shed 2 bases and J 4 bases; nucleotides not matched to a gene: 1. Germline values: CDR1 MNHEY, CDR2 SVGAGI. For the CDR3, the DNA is TGTGCCAGCAGTTACCGACTAGCGGGGGCAGATACGCAGTATTTT. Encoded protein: CASSYRLAGADTQYF.

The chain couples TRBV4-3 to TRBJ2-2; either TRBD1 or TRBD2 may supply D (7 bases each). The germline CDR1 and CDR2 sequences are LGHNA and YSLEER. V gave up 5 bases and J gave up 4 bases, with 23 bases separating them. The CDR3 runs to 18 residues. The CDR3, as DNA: TGCGCCAGCAGCTCCGGGACAGCGGGCGGGGGCACCACCGGGGAGCTGTTTTTT. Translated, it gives CASSSGTAGGGTTGELFF.

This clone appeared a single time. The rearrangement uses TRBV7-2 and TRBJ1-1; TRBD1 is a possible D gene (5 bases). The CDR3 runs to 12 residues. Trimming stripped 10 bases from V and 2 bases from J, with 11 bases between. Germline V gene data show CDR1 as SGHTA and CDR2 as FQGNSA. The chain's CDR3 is CANSRGNTEAFF. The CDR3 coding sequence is TGTGCCAACTCTCGGGGCAACACTGAAGCTTTCTTT.

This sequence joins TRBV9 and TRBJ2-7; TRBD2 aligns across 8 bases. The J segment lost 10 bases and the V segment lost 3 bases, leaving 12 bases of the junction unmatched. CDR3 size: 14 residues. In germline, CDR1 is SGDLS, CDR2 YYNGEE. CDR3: CASSETGGAGAQYF. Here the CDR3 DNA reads TGTGCCAGCAGCGAGACAGGTGGAGCGGGGGCTCAGTACTTC.